Listed below are T cell receptor beta chains from one sample, sequenced in a study of shared clonotypes between healthy human individuals. The method was immunoSEQ multiplex PCR; TCRdb's version includes in-frame clones alone and lacks a portion of them. The sample includes about 87,000 clones, roughly half of them seen just once. Sequenced input: PBMCs. These receptors originate from a woman in her forties in good health. Some clones in this sample may be carry-over from other donors' samples. The CDR3 runs from the conserved cysteine through the conserved F or W. Fields, in order: J gene, V gene, clone size, CDR3 protein. Part of the rows lack a size; the others show once, few, many or a class for expanded clones.

>TRBJ2-3|TRBV4-2|.
CASSQAGGTQYF
>TRBJ1-1|TRBV6-1|.
CASRSLTGQNTEAFF
>TRBJ2-5|TRBV18|many
CASSPFPGLAARETQYF
>TRBJ2-7|TRBV6-6|.
CASSFTLAGEQYF
>TRBJ2-7|TRBV18|once
CASSPLGQGVAREQYF
>TRBJ2-7|TRBV29-1|many
CSVGFDPYYEQYF
>TRBJ1-2|TRBV6-4|once
CASSDWGRGYTF
>TRBJ1-4|TRBV6-6|.
CASSSPQRSGDEKLFF
>TRBJ1-4|TRBV30|.
CAWRDGFNEKLFF
>TRBJ1-1|TRBV18|.
CASSTSMNTEAFF
>TRBJ1-1|TRBV29-1|many
CSVGREGTEAFF